The clone carrying this T cell receptor (beta chain) was counted once. The V end was cut by 5 bases, the J end by 2 bases, with 14 bases between. This CDR3 is built from 15 residues. Germline CDR1 and CDR2: SEHNR and FQNEAQ (reference sequence). These data come from a study of radiation and T cells in renal cell carcinoma. Sequencing used immunoSEQ multiplex PCR; TCRdb keeps in-frame clones, though not all of them. This table has roughly 120,000 clones, around 83% appearing once. As to time point: baseline pretreatment blood. The treatment here: 15 Gy SBRT to primary tumor, nephrectomy 4 weeks later. The source material was blood, sampled from a patient whose treatment included radiotherapy and nephrectomy. This receptor was obtained from a woman aged 60 to 75 with renal cell carcinoma. The chain combines TRBV7-9 with TRBJ2-3, with a weak D call TRBD2 (7 bases). CDR3 in DNA: TGTGCCAGCAGCCCCCCGGGGGGCCCCACAGATACGCAGTATTTT. Translation: CASSPPGGPTDTQYF.